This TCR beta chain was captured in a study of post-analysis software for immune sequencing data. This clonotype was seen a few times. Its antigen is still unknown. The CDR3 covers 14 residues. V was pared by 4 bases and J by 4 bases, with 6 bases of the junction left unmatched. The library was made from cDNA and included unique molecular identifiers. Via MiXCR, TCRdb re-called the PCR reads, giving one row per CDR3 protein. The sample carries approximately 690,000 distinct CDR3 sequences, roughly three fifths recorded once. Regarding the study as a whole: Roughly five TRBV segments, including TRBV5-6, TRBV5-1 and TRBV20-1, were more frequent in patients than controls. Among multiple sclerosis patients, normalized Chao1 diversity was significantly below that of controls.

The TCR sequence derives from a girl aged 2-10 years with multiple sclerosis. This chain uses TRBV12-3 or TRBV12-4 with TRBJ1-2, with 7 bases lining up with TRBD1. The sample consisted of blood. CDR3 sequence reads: CASSSFGTAYGYTF. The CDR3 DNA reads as TGTGCCAGCAGTTCATTCGGGACAGCCTATGGCTACACCTTC.